The clone carrying this TCR beta chain was seen many times. CDR1 ENHRY and CDR2 SYGVKD come from the germline V gene. V was cut by 7 bases and J by 6 bases, with 18 bases left in between. The CDR3 extends over 14 amino acids. Primers: 60 Vbeta forward and 13 Jbeta reverse. TCRdb keeps only in-frame clones here, not all; method: immunoSEQ multiplex PCR. In the table there are about 67,000 clones, approximately 67% of which are singletons. This sample is part of a study of cytomegalovirus exposure and HLA in healthy donors. The sample taken for sequencing was PBMCs. This chain uses TRBV10-3 with TRBJ1-1; D may be TRBD1 (5 bases). The clonotype was recovered from a woman in her 30s in good health and CMV-seronegative. The DNA of the CDR3 is TGTGCCATCATTTCGAGGCCGGGGGACTCTGAAGCTTTCTTT. Translation gives CAIISRPGDSEAFF.